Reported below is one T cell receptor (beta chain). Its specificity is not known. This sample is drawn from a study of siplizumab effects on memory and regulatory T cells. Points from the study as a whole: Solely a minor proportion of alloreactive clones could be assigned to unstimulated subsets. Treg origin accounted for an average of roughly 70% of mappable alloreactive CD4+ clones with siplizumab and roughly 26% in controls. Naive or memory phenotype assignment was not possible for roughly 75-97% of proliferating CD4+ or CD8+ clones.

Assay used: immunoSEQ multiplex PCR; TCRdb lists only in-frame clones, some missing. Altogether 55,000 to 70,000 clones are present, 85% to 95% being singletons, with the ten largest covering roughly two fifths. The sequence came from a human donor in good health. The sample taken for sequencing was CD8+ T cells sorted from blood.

In DNA form, the CDR3 reads TGTGCCAGCAGTGAGACAGGGTGGGACTACGAGCAGTACTTC. This encodes CASSETGWDYEQYF. The chain links TRBV25-1 to TRBJ2-7, with 7 bases lining up with TRBD1. The germline CDR1 and CDR2 sequences are MGHDK and SYGVNS. V dropped 3 bases and J dropped 3; count of bases not matched to a gene: 5. This CDR3 region has 14 residues.